These 21 T cell receptor beta chains were all obtained from the same sample, sequenced in a study of PD-1 blockade in mismatch repair-deficient tumors. Assay used: immunoSEQ multiplex PCR; TCRdb lists only in-frame clones, some missing. Counted here are about 110,000 clones, around three quarters occurring once; the ten biggest clones make up 4.7%. Sample: peripheral blood, taken approximately 60 weeks after starting pembrolizumab. The source of these receptors is an adult with mismatch repair-deficient cancer.

This clone is a singleton in its sample. The chain employs TRBV7-9 and TRBJ2-1; D is uncertain. The CDR3 runs to 11 residues. CDR1 and CDR2 from the germline V gene are SEHNR and FQNEAQ (reference sequence). V gave up 7 bases and J gave up 7 bases, with 8 bases separating them. CDR3 loop: CASTSGNEQFF. The CDR3, as DNA: TGTGCCAGCACCTCAGGAAATGAGCAGTTCTTC.

This clone was seen a few times. Its ends do not fully match the called genes, so a read error is possible. V gene TRBV5-5 combines with J gene TRBJ2-1; no clear D. Germline V gives CDR1 SGHKS, CDR2 YYEKEE (reference sequence). The CDR3 totals 14 residues. The CDR3 DNA reads TGTGCCAGCAGCTTGGGACGATCCTCCAATGAGCAGTTCTTC. It is translated as CASSLGRSSNEQFF.

The rearrangement uses TRBV11-2 and TRBJ1-2; 7 bases match TRBD1. CDR1 SGHAT and CDR2 FQNNGV come from the germline V gene. Trimming cost V 5 bases and J 3 bases; bases outside gene matches: 6. The CDR3 is 14 amino acids. The CDR3 here is CASSTQGGDYGYTF. The CDR3 DNA is TGTGCCAGCAGCACTCAGGGGGGAGACTATGGCTACACCTTC. The full variable domain, in which reference TRBV11-2 and TRBJ1-2 provide the parts outside the CDR3, is EAGVAQSPRYKIIEKRQSVAFWCNPISGHATLYWYQQILGQGPKLLIQFQNNGVVDDSQLPKDRFSAERLKGVDSTLKIQPAKLEDSAVYLCASSTQGGDYGYTFGSGTRLTVV.

The CDR3 here is CASSAIYEQYF. The CDR3 DNA is TGTGCCAGCAGTGCTATTTACGAGCAGTACTTC. This chain joins TRBV25-1 and TRBJ2-7; D remains ambiguous. Germline V gene lookup returns CDR1 MGHDK and CDR2 SYGVNS. There are 11 residues in the CDR3. Trimming shortened V by 4 bases and J by 4 bases, and 5 bases separated the two germline ends.

The rearrangement uses TRBV28 and TRBJ1-2; D not resolved. CDR3 length: 13 residues. V lost 8 bases to trimming and J lost 4 bases, with 14 bases between them. Germline CDR1 MDHEN, CDR2 SYDVKM. CDR3 in amino acids: CASASAPVYGYTF. CDR3 nucleotides: TGTGCCAGCGCTTCTGCCCCCGTCTATGGCTACACCTTC.

The chain uses TRBV11-2 and TRBJ1-5; D gene unclear. Germline loops: CDR1 SGHAT, CDR2 FQNNGV. V lost 5 bases, J lost 4 bases, and 9 bases lay in between. This CDR3 comprises 13 residues. The CDR3 DNA reads as TGTGCCAGCAGCGGCGGGCCGAATCAGCCCCAGCATTTT. It is translated as CASSGGPNQPQHF.

This clone was detected a few times. The rearrangement joins TRBV10-2 to TRBJ2-7, with D unresolved. Germline V gives CDR1 WSHSY, CDR2 SAAADI. V lost 4 bases to trimming and J lost 3 bases, with 7 bases between them. The CDR3 totals 12 residues. CDR3 nucleotides: TGCGCCAGCAGTGGTGTGAGCTACGAGCAGTACTTC. This codes for CASSGVSYEQYF.

The CDR3 region has the DNA TGTGCCAGCAGTTTCAACGGGGGGGGGAGGTATGGCTACACCTTC. Its translation: CASSFNGGGRYGYTF. The V gene is TRBV27, the J gene TRBJ1-2, with D maybe TRBD1 (5 bases). The CDR3 sequence is 15 residues long. Per the germline V gene, CDR1 is MNHEY and CDR2 is SMNVEV (reference sequence). Trimming shortened V by 3 bases and J by 5 bases, and 16 bases separated the two germline ends.

This clone was seen just once. The chain combines TRBV10-3 with TRBJ2-7; no definite D call. CDR1 is ENHRY, CDR2 SYGVKD, per germline. V dropped 6 bases and J dropped 2 bases, with 14 bases sitting between them. CDR3 length: 14 amino acids. The CDR3 sequence: CAIRPDNAAYEQYF. CDR3 DNA sequence: TGTGCCATCAGGCCTGACAACGCTGCCTACGAGCAGTACTTC.

This sequence joins TRBV19 and TRBJ2-2; a weak D match, TRBD1 (6 bases). V gave up 4 bases and J gave up 6 bases, with 15 bases separating them. CDR3 length equals 15 residues. Germline CDR1 and CDR2: LNHDA and SQIVND (reference sequence). The CDR3 reads CASSKLGGKAGELFF. CDR3 DNA sequence: TGTGCCAGTAGTAAACTAGGGGGTAAGGCCGGGGAGCTGTTTTTT.

V and J are TRBV18 and TRBJ1-1; 12 nucleotides agree with TRBD1. The ends lost 6 bases at V and 4 bases at J; junction bases unmatched: 12. The CDR3 runs to 17 residues. The germline V gene encodes CDR1 KGHSH and CDR2 LQKENI. The CDR3: CASSRRDRGLWGTEAFF. The CDR3 DNA reads TGTGCCAGCTCCCGCCGGGACAGGGGGCTATGGGGCACTGAAGCTTTCTTT.

The J gene is TRBJ2-4, the V gene TRBV6-1; tentatively, D is TRBD2 (5 bases). CDR3 length: 14 residues. Per germline, CDR1 MNHNS and CDR2 SASEGT. V was clipped by 6 bases and J by 0 bases, with 9 bases between them. The CDR3 spells CASRSGLAKNIQYF. In DNA form, the CDR3 reads TGTGCCAGCAGATCCGGACTAGCCAAAAACATTCAGTACTTC.

The chain uses TRBV29-1 and TRBJ2-1; 10 nucleotides align to TRBD1. The junction had 6 bases not matched to a gene; V was cut back by 5 bases and J by 2 bases. Germline loops: CDR1 SQVTM, CDR2 ANQGSEA. CDR3 length: 15 amino acids. The CDR3 nucleotides are TGCAGCGTTAGTTCCGGGACAGGGGCCTACAATGAGCAGTTCTTC. This encodes CSVSSGTGAYNEQFF.

The table lists this clone with a few counts. The chain joins TRBV9 to TRBJ1-1, with D tentatively TRBD1 (5 bases). The V gene's germline CDR1 is SGDLS and CDR2 YYNGEE. This CDR3 spans 15 amino acids. V was clipped by 4 bases and J by 0 bases, with 13 bases between them. The CDR3 is CASSPGLRVNTEAFF. The CDR3 DNA follows: TGTGCCAGCAGCCCGGGACTGCGGGTGAACACTGAAGCTTTCTTT.

V gene TRBV5-6 combines with J gene TRBJ2-7; D gene ambiguous. Trimming cost V 4 bases and J 3 bases, with 14 bases left between them. The V gene's germline CDR1 is SGHDT and CDR2 YYEEEE. The CDR3 has 14 amino acids. CDR3 sequence: CASSLFAQNYEQYF. CDR3 nucleotide sequence: TGTGCCAGCAGCCTGTTTGCCCAGAACTACGAGCAGTACTTC.

The chain recombines TRBV9 with TRBJ2-3; TRBD2 might be the D (6 bases). CDR3 length: 12 amino acids. Germline values: CDR1 SGDLS, CDR2 YYNGEE. V was trimmed by 10 bases and J by 3 bases, leaving 12 bases between them. The CDR3 DNA sequence: TGTGCCGGCGGGGACGGTACAGATACGCAGTATTTT. It is translated as CAGGDGTDTQYF.

The J gene is TRBJ1-2, the V gene TRBV19; 9 bases map to TRBD1. CDR1 LNHDA and CDR2 SQIVND come from the germline V gene (reference sequence). The CDR3 has 14 amino acids. The ends lost 5 bases at V and 8 bases at J; junction bases unmatched: 9. The CDR3 nucleotides read TGTGCCAGTAGTCCCCAACAGGGGGCGAGGGGCTACACCTTC. Translated, it gives CASSPQQGARGYTF.

The V gene is TRBV11-1, the J gene TRBJ2-5; TRBD1 might be the D (8 bases). Germline V CDR1 and CDR2: SGHAT, FQDESV (reference sequence). The CDR3 consists of 16 residues. V was clipped by 6 bases and J by 5 bases, with 22 bases between them. The CDR3 DNA reads TGTGCCAGCAGTTTGGACAGGGAGGGATGGTACGAGACCCAGTACTTC. Protein sequence: CASSLDREGWYETQYF.

Only one count was recorded for this clone. The gene calls are TRBV7-8 and TRBJ2-1; possible D gene TRBD2, 5 bases. V was pared by 0 bases and J by 5 bases, with 8 bases between. The CDR3 is 14 amino acids. Germline V gives CDR1 SGHVS, CDR2 FQNEAQ. The CDR3 reads CASSLAGAHNEQFF. For the CDR3, the DNA is TGTGCCAGCAGCTTAGCGGGAGCCCACAATGAGCAGTTCTTC.

This chain connects TRBV10-2 to TRBJ2-1; the D is unclear. V lost 8 bases and J lost 7, with 12 bases in between. This CDR3 has 12 residues. The germline V gene encodes CDR1 WSHSY and CDR2 SAAADI. The CDR3 reads CASYGPTNEQFF. The CDR3 bases are TGCGCCAGCTATGGACCAACGAATGAGCAGTTCTTC.

V and J are TRBV6-1 and TRBJ2-1; 13 nucleotides line up with TRBD2. Germline CDR1 and CDR2: MNHNS and SASEGT. With 4 bases clipped from V and 5 bases from J, the junction kept 8 bases outside the gene matches. The CDR3 runs 17 residues. In DNA form, the CDR3 reads TGTGCCAGCAGTGTAGGAACCGGGACTAGCGGGAACAATGAGCAGTTCTTC. Its translation is CASSVGTGTSGNNEQFF.